This note documents a single T cell receptor beta chain sequence. Via MiXCR, TCRdb re-called the RT-PCR reads, giving one row per CDR3 protein. In the table there are 400,000 to 500,000 distinct CDR3 sequences, more than 15% of which are singletons. These data originate in a study of patients and donors after allogeneic stem cell transplantation. V lost 6 bases to trimming and J lost 7 bases; unmatched junction nucleotides: 10. From germline, CDR1 is MNHNS and CDR2 SASEGT. This CDR3 region has 15 residues. The J gene is TRBJ1-5, the V gene TRBV6-1, with TRBD1 matching over 9 bases. The clonotype originates from a human donor who was either an allogeneic HSCT recipient or a stem cell or donor lymphocyte infusion donor (not recorded which). It is not recorded whose cells these are; they may come from a transplant donor. The sequenced material came from blood, either unsorted or a sorted T cell fraction (not recorded which). CDR3 region: CASSSGTGTGQPQHF. The CDR3 region has the DNA TGTGCCAGCAGCTCCGGGACAGGGACGGGCCAGCCCCAGCATTTT.